This T cell receptor (beta chain) is from a study of shared clonotypes between healthy human individuals (dated by TCRdb to about 2020). Context from the whole study: A few men and two women, aged 18 to 49 years, made up the cohort. To increase sequencing depth and limit assay-specific biases, TCR repertoire library preparation and sequencing were carried out by different laboratories using diverse techniques. Per donor, leukapheresis produced somewhere between about 0.94 and 9.5 billion PBMCs. To estimate repertoire size and how much clonotype sharing occurs between individuals, the study deeply sequenced the blood TCR repertoires of about five healthy adults. What the study reported, not specific to this receptor: Sampling was restricted to blood, and TCR repertoires in tissues likely differ from the TCR repertoires found in blood. The genetic and exposure-history diversity represented was limited by the small number of donors. Pairwise subsampling indicated that sequencing depth was expected to affect the degree of clonotype sharing among donors.

The donors were healthy, HIV-negative adults with no recently reported acute infections or vaccinations. Only Caucasian adults living in Nashville, Tennessee, USA were represented among the donors. For unsorted samples, tens of millions of PBMCs were counted, and genomic DNA was extracted using the QIAamp DNA Blood Mini kit. Blood was collected by leukapheresis, and PBMCs were isolated by Ficoll-Histopaque density gradient centrifugation and then cryopreserved in liquid nitrogen vapor phase. Comment on this clone: The target of this receptor is not known. Within one base of it there is no much larger clone, and no base qualities were kept.

TCR CDR3 regions were amplified from genomic DNA by multiplex PCR using the deep immunoSEQ assay. Extracted genomic DNA from each cell subset was spread evenly across all wells of several immunoSEQ 96-well plates, with each plate serving as a replicate. For unsorted PBMC, around 300 ng genomic DNA, equal to 30,000 or so T cell genomes, was loaded into each replicate PCR. Ten immunoSEQ deep assay plates were used to sequence the unsorted PBMC genomic DNA. Purified libraries were quantified with a Qubit 3.0 fluorometer, sized on a Bioanalyzer 2100, and re-quantified with the KAPA Library Quantification kit. Each immunoSEQ 96-well plate was sequenced on its own single-read 150-cycle Illumina NextSeq 550 flow cell. The authors' analysis ran thus. Because the immunoSEQ output included only junctional sequences and no quality scores, the filtering could not be the same as the filtering used for full-length reads. Sequences were annotated with PyIR, a Python wrapper for IgBLAST v1.9, using IMGT germline references to assign V/J genes and CDR3. Reads were removed for weak V/J assignments (E-value above 1e-6), missing CDR3, stop codons, out-of-frame junctions, or ambiguous translated residues. V3J clonotypes were defined as sequences sharing an identical inferred V gene, J gene, and CDR3 amino acid sequence. To compute the percentage overlap between repertoires, the number of shared unique clonotypes was divided by the size of the smaller repertoire. RTK rarefaction, the Chao1 estimator, and Recon v2.1 estimates of unobserved clonotypes were used to assess repertoire richness. In its TCRdb copy, this immuneACCESS table keeps in-frame sequences only and misses some clones. Where compared with another copy, unresolved V genes explain less than half of these, and the others have no known cause. That table gives V, J and clone size, and the DNA gave D and trimming. The table for this sample lists about 490,000 clones; 76% of them were counted only once. The top ten hold 10% to 15% of the sample.

The CDR3 runs 15 amino acids, cysteine and phenylalanine included. The retained sequence is limited to the CDR3, 45 bases, with the frame set at the first base. CDR1 is given as MNHNY and CDR2 as SVGAGI, both from the germline V gene (reference sequence). Germline trimming amounts to 4 bases on V and 7 bases on J, with 11 as the count of junction bases outside the gene matches. Sequencing input: PBMCs. The sequence links TRBV6-6 to TRBJ2-7; 9 central nucleotides agree with TRBD1. This sequence was found in a woman in her thirties or forties in good health. Some clones in this sample may be carry-over from other donors' samples. In nucleotide form, the sequence is TGTGCCAGCAGTTTCCGAGGACAGGGGCCAAGGGAGCAGTACTTC. It translates as CASSFRGQGPREQYF.